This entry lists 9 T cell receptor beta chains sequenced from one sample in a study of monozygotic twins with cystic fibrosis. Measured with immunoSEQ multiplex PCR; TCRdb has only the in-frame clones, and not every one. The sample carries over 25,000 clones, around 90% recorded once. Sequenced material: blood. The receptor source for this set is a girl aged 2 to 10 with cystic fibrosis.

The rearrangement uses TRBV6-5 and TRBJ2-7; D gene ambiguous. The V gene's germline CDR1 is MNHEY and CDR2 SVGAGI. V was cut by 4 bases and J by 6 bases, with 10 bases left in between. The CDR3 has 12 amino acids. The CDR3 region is CASSSRRSEQYF. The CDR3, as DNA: TGTGCCAGCAGTTCCAGAAGGAGCGAGCAGTACTTC.

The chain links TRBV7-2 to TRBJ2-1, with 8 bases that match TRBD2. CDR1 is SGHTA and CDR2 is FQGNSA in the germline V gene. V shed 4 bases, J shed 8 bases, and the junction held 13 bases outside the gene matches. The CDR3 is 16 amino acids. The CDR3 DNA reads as TGTGCCAGCAGCTCTCAGAGCGGGAGCCCCTTTGATGAGCAGTTCTTC. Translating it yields CASSSQSGSPFDEQFF.

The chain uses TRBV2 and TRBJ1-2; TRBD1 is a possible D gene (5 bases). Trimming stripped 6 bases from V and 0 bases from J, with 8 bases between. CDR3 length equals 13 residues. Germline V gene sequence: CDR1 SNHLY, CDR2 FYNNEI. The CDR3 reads CASRPTANYGYTF. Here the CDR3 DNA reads TGTGCCAGCAGACCGACAGCTAACTATGGCTACACCTTC.

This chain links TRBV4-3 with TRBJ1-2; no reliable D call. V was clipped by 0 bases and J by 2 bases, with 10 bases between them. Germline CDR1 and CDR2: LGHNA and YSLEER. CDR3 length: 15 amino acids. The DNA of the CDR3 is TGCGCCAGCAGCCAAGACGTACTCGGGAACTATGGCTACACCTTC. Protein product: CASSQDVLGNYGYTF.

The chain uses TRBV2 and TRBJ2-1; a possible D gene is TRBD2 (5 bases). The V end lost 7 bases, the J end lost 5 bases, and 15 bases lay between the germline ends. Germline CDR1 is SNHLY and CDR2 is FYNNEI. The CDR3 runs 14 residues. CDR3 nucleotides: TGTGCCAGCACGGCTAGGGAGTCTAACAATGAGCAGTTCTTC. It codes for CASTARESNNEQFF.

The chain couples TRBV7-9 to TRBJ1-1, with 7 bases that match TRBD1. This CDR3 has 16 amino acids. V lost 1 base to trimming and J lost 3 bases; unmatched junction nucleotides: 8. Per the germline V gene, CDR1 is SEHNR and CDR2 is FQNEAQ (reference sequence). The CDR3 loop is CASSLGSGGFDTEAFF. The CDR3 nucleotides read TGTGCCAGCAGCTTAGGGTCAGGGGGGTTCGACACTGAAGCTTTCTTT. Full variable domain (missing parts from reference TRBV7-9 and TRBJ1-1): DTGVSQNPRHKITKRGQNVTFRCDPISEHNRLYWYRQTLGQGPEFLTYFQNEAQLEKSRLLSDRFSAERPKGSFSTLEIQRTEQGDSAMYLCASSLGSGGFDTEAFFGQGTRLTVV.

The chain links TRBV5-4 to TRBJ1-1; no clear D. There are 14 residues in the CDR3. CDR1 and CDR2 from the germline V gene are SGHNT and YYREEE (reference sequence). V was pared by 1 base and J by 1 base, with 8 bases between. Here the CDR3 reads CASSLRISNTEAFF. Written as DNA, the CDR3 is TGTGCCAGCAGCTTGAGGATTTCGAACACTGAAGCTTTCTTT.

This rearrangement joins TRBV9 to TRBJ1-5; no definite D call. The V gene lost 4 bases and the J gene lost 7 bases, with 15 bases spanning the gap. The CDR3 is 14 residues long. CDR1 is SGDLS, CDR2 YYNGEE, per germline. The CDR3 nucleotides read TGTGCCAGCAGCCCCAGCAGCCTTAACCAGCCCCAGCATTTT. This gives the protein CASSPSSLNQPQHF.

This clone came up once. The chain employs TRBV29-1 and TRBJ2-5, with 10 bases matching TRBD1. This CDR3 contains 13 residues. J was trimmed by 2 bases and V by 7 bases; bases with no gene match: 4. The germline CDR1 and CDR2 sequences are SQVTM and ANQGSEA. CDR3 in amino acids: CSAGTGAQETQYF. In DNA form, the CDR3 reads TGCAGCGCAGGGACAGGGGCACAAGAGACCCAGTACTTC. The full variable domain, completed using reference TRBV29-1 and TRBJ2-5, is SAVISQKPSRDICQRGTSLTIQCQVDSQVTMMFWYRQQPGQSLTLIATANQGSEATYESGFVIDKFPISRPNLTFSTLTVSNMSPEDSSIYLCSAGTGAQETQYFGPGTRLLVL.